The TCR beta chain described here comes from a study of radiotherapy plus CTLA-4 blockade in lung cancer. Looking at the study overall: Among all patients, 15% to 20% showed objective responses, while approximately 30% had disease control.

Findings and limits, study-wide: It was early blood T cell clone dynamics, with interferon-beta, that reportedly best predicted response. The study found tumor-derived TCR clones expanded in blood after radiotherapy plus ipilimumab.

This CDR3 has 14 amino acids. CDR1 SGHNT and CDR2 YYREEE come from the germline V gene (reference sequence). V dropped 0 bases and J dropped 4; count of bases not matched to a gene: 3. The table lists this clone with many counts. Its target is not known. Measured with immunoSEQ multiplex PCR; TCRdb has only the in-frame clones, and not every one. The sample has about 43,000 clones; about two thirds are singletons. The sequence came from a human donor with non-small cell lung cancer who had a partial response to radiotherapy plus ipilimumab. The chain couples TRBV5-4 to TRBJ1-1, with 7 bases aligning to TRBD1. The starting material was peripheral blood, obtained from a patient treated with radiotherapy plus ipilimumab. The CDR3 spells CASSLAGGGTEAFF. The CDR3, as DNA: TGTGCCAGCAGCTTGGCAGGGGGAGGCACTGAAGCTTTCTTT.